This T cell receptor beta chain was retrieved from a study of high-grade serous ovarian cancer treatment subgroups. Study overall: On average, more than 14,000 reads and about 6,800 unique TCR beta rearrangements were obtained per sample.

Study-level results: Clonal relatedness tracked neoantigen level, and by trend copy number and mutation load. Tumors within one patient showed repertoire similarity of roughly 0.095 to 0.85.

V lost 2 bases and J 2 bases, leaving 13 bases between the germline ends. The CDR3 consists of 16 residues. Per germline, CDR1 SNHLY and CDR2 FYNNEI. Tumor tissue was taken before any definitive surgery or chemotherapy was given. About this clone itself: Its antigen is not identified.

This table comes from immunoSEQ multiplex PCR, and its TCRdb copy is limited to in-frame clones, with some not included. The table lists about 5,000 clones, 78% of them singletons. Source material: tumor tissue. The chain is built from TRBV2 and TRBJ2-4; the D is unclear. The receptor was isolated from a human donor with high-grade serous ovarian cancer. Here the CDR3 reads CASSEIWWASKNIQYF. The CDR3 nucleotides read TGTGCCAGCAGTGAAATTTGGTGGGCTTCCAAAAACATTCAGTACTTC.